These 9 T cell receptor beta chains were all obtained from the same sample, sequenced in a study of neoadjuvant anti-PD-1 for oral cavity cancer. Libraries were prepared by immunoSEQ multiplex PCR; TCRdb keeps only in-frame clonotypes and omits some of them. The sample holds more than 12,000 clones, roughly 70% seen once. Source: PBMCs, taken before nivolumab (anti-PD-1) treatment. Every receptor here comes from a person between 40 and 79 years old with oral cavity squamous cell carcinoma.

The V gene is TRBV10-3, the J gene TRBJ2-1, with D uncertain. V lost 0 bases and J 5 bases, leaving 2 bases between the germline ends. This CDR3 comprises 12 residues. Germline CDR1 is ENHRY and CDR2 is SYGVKD. The CDR3: CAISESDNEQFF. DNA for the CDR3: TGTGCCATCAGTGAGTCCGACAATGAGCAGTTCTTC.

This clone was counted between two and nine times. This chain links TRBV30 with TRBJ1-5, with D unresolved. The germline V gene encodes CDR1 GTSNPN and CDR2 SVGIG (reference sequence). Deletions cut 4 bases from V and 2 bases from J, with 9 bases between. CDR3 length: 13 residues. The CDR3 is CAWNRLGNQPQHF. The CDR3 bases are TGTGCCTGGAATCGACTGGGCAATCAGCCCCAGCATTTT.

The gene calls are TRBV7-2 and TRBJ1-1; no clear D. This CDR3 contains 13 residues. From germline, CDR1 is SGHTA and CDR2 FQGNSA. Between the trimmed V and J ends, which lost 3 bases and 2 bases, there was a span of 7 bases. CDR3 DNA: TGTGCCAGCAGCTTTGACACTAACACTGAAGCTTTCTTT. This sequence encodes CASSFDTNTEAFF.

The chain joins TRBV4-2 to TRBJ2-3; TRBD2 agrees at 7 bases. Germline V gene lookup returns CDR1 LGHNA and CDR2 YNFKEQ. V was clipped by 1 base and J by 2 bases; unmatched bases: 3. CDR3 length: 15 residues. The CDR3 loop is CASSQGAGDTDTQYF. The CDR3 nucleotides are TGTGCCAGCAGCCAAGGGGCGGGAGACACAGATACGCAGTATTTT.

The chain is built from TRBV5-6 and TRBJ1-2; the D gene is possibly TRBD1 (6 bases). V shed 4 bases and J shed 3 bases, with 13 bases lying between them. Germline V lookup: CDR1 SGHDT, CDR2 YYEEEE. The CDR3 extends over 14 amino acids. CDR3: CASSPGQSYYGYTF. The CDR3 DNA sequence: TGTGCCAGCAGCCCCGGACAGTCTTACTATGGCTACACCTTC.

This clone was detected only once. This chain uses TRBV5-1 with TRBJ1-5; maybe TRBD1 (6 bases). CDR1 and CDR2 (germline): SGHRS, YFSETQ. V lost 1 base and J 7 bases, leaving 12 bases between the germline ends. The CDR3 has 14 residues. The CDR3 spells CASSLFGGQQPQHF. CDR3 DNA sequence: TGCGCCAGCAGCTTGTTCGGGGGGCAGCAGCCCCAGCATTTT. Using reference TRBV5-1 and TRBJ1-5 for the parts outside the CDR3, the full variable domain is KAGVTQTPRYLIKTRGQQVTLSCSPISGHRSVSWYQQTPGQGLQFLFEYFSETQRNKGNFPGRFSGRQFSNSRSEMNVSTLELGDSALYLCASSLFGGQQPQHFGDGTRLSIL.

The chain carries TRBV5-6 and TRBJ2-5; possibly TRBD2 for D (6 bases). Germline V gene data show CDR1 as SGHDT and CDR2 as YYEEEE. This CDR3 is 17 amino acids long. Trimming stripped 3 bases from V and 2 bases from J, with 20 bases between. The CDR3 bases are TGTGCCAGCAGCTACCGCGCCGCCTGGGGACTTCAAGAGACCCAGTACTTC. Its protein is CASSYRAAWGLQETQYF.

CDR3 nucleotide sequence: TGTGCCTGGAGTCGTGACTCCATTGGGGGTGAGCAGTACTTC. Amino acid sequence: CAWSRDSIGGEQYF. This sequence joins TRBV30 and TRBJ2-7; D may correspond to TRBD1 or TRBD2 (5 bases each). Germline CDR1 GTSNPN, CDR2 SVGIG (reference sequence). The V and J ends lost 2 bases and 7 bases respectively, with 18 bases between them. This CDR3 has 14 amino acids.

V gene TRBV9 combines with J gene TRBJ1-1; D unresolved. The germline V gene has CDR1 SGDLS and CDR2 YYNGEE. Trimming stripped 6 bases from V and 3 bases from J, with 12 bases between. This CDR3 is built from 13 residues. In nucleotides, the CDR3 is TGTGCCAGCACACCCGGGATGGACACTGAAGCTTTCTTT. It specifies CASTPGMDTEAFF.